This T cell receptor beta chain was documented in a study of multiple sclerosis patients with progressive multifocal leukoencephalopathy. Points from the study as a whole: Most PML patients had lower entropy, suggesting less diverse TRB repertoires. Expanded clones at PML onset predated and persisted through natalizumab therapy. Preferential TRBV-TRBJ pairings or common gene usage were not detected at PML.

Time point meaning: 12 to 13 months of natalizumab therapy. Controls were natalizumab-treated multiple sclerosis patients who did not develop PML, sampled longitudinally. The ends were cut back, 1 base at V and 2 bases at J, with 5 bases in the middle. Germline CDR1 is MNHNS and CDR2 is SASEGT. This CDR3 is 13 amino acids long. The assay was immunoSEQ multiplex PCR, and TCRdb's table has in-frame clones only and misses some. The table shows tens of thousands of clones, with 85% to 90% occurring only once. Worth noting for this clone: The antigen remains undetermined.

V and J are TRBV6-1 and TRBJ1-1; the D is unclear. The TCR was taken from a human donor with multiple sclerosis. Sequenced here: PBMCs, sampled from a patient treated with natalizumab. CDR3 sequence: CASSEGANTEAFF. In DNA, the CDR3 is TGTGCCAGCAGTGAAGGGGCCAACACTGAAGCTTTCTTT.